Here is one TCR beta chain with its context. Its antigen is unknown. Given the absence of the conserved phenylalanine or tryptophan at the CDR3 end, a read error is likely. The CDR3 is 15 amino acids long, termini counted. The DNA shown is the 45-base CDR3, in frame from base 1. V lost 5 bases and J lost 3 bases; the stretch between them is 18 bases long. Looking up the germline V gene yields CDR1 SGHRS and CDR2 YFSETQ. TCR beta CDR3 regions were amplified from RNA transcripts. A first-round RT-PCR of the TCR CDR3 used the HTBI primer set with the Qiagen OneStep RT-PCR kit. The libraries were constructed in a second round of multiplex PCR and then size-selected and purified. Libraries were sequenced paired-end with 100 bp reads on an Illumina HiSeq2000. Regarding the original processing steps: Raw data were processed with SOAPnuke, discarding reads with adapters, uncalled bases, mean Phred below 15, or no exact constant-primer or identifier match. High-quality paired reads were merged with COPE v1.2.5, and unique nucleotide sequences were defined as clonotypes. MiTCR v1.1 was used to align clonotypes to the IMGT TRBV, TRBD and TRBJ reference segments. Only V-J combinations with frequency above 0.0001, covering 99.2% of repertoires, were analysed. The TCS score was defined as the ratio of F50 (clonal expansion) to E x V (chaos), calculated using BLOSUM62-based TCRdist between CDR3 peptides within each V-J. Welch's t-statistics and random forest reduced approximately 520 V-J features to roughly 13, which were used in a naive Bayes classifier (R e1071). TCRdb passed the public sequencing reads through fastp at Q25 and MiXCR, retaining productive beta sequences. Every entry covers one CDR3 protein and lists the most common genes and DNA from its rows. The V and J calls come from TCRdb's annotation, not from the publication. Present in this sample are 300,000 to 450,000 distinct CDR3 sequences, around an eighth of which were seen just once. The biggest ten clones account for less than 25% of the sample.

This record belongs to a study of T cells in Graves' hyperthyroidism and ophthalmopathy (dated by TCRdb to the late 2010s). Regarding the research as a whole: Peripheral blood was collected at initial diagnosis, before any treatment. A discovery cohort of about a hundred patients, 43 with Graves' ophthalmopathy and 57 with stable Graves' hyperthyroidism, was used to find distinguishing TCR V-J signatures. Prospective prediction of ophthalmopathy was tested in an independent validation cohort of approximately 19 hyperthyroidism patients and some 17 patients who later progressed to ophthalmopathy. The 95 to 100 discovery patients were randomly split 7:3 into training and test sets. The study also compared thyroid tissue and blood T-cell repertoires from 6 or 7 Graves' hyperthyroidism patients. After sampling, hyperthyroidism patients received methimazole starting at 30 mg daily, and ophthalmopathy patients received high-dose intravenous methylprednisolone. The paper describes TCR Vbeta CDR3 sequencing of 140 or so peripheral blood samples, made up of 43 ophthalmopathy patients, more than 70 hyperthyroidism patients and roughly 17 progressor patients.

The hyperthyroidism patients were between 18 and 65 years old and newly diagnosed, with a disease duration of less than 2 months. Patients with uncontrolled infections, other autoimmune diseases, pregnancy or lactation were excluded. Diagnoses were established on the basis of clinical symptoms, serum thyroxine and TRAb, thyroid ultrasound, and orbital computed tomography. For progressor patients, blood was drawn at the first diagnosis of hyperthyroidism, before any ophthalmopathy symptoms had appeared. PBMCs were separated from roughly 10 ml of fresh peripheral blood using Ficoll-Paque density gradient centrifugation. Patients classed as progressors first received a Graves' hyperthyroidism diagnosis and then went on to develop ophthalmopathy during follow-up. Total RNA was extracted with Trizol reagent, and quality was checked on an Agilent 2100 Bioanalyzer. Broad study findings and their caveats: A model built on a 13 V-J signature distinguished ophthalmopathy from stable hyperthyroidism, reaching about 88% sensitivity and about 81% specificity in cross-validation and 80%/75% in testing. In validation, the model predicted progression to ophthalmopathy a median of 6.5 months before onset, with over 55% sensitivity and 72.22% specificity. Sample size was not statistically predetermined, and blinding of investigators to group allocation was not performed. Blood samples also contained most of the expanded thyroid clonotypes (frequency above 0.001), which suggests that blood repertoires may reflect thyroid immune responses.

Material: blood. This sequence uses TRBV5-1 and TRBJ2-7, with TRBD1 tentatively as D gene (7 bases match). The sequence was obtained from a man aged 25-45 years with Graves' hyperthyroidism that later progressed to Graves' ophthalmopathy. Here is the DNA: TGCGCCAGCAGTCTGACCACAGGGGAGGTCTACGAGCAGTACCTC. Its product reads: CASSLTTGEVYEQYL.